Following are 14 T cell receptor beta chains from one sample sequenced in a study of CD8 T cells in Susac syndrome. Random hexamers were used to reverse transcribe an amount of roughly 0.5 to 1 ug RNA. TCRdb independently ran MiXCR on the immunoSEQ multiplex PCR reads; one entry per CDR3 protein. Of roughly 160,000 distinct CDR3 sequences listed, 90% to 95% are singletons. Sequencing was performed on CD4+ T cells from PBMCs. These receptors originate from a human donor in good health.

The gene calls are TRBV4-3 and TRBJ1-6, with D unresolved. V gave up 0 bases and J gave up 3 bases, with 12 bases separating them. CDR1 and CDR2 (germline): LGHNA, YSLEER. CDR3 size: 17 residues. CDR3 in DNA: TGCGCCAGCAGCCAAGAATCCATAGCCGACTATAATTCACCCCTCCACTTT. Translation: CASSQESIADYNSPLHF.

This chain uses TRBV12-3 or TRBV12-4 with TRBJ1-5; unclear D gene. V dropped 3 bases and J dropped 3 bases, with 6 bases sitting between them. The CDR3 extends over 13 amino acids. The CDR3 region is CASSFVFNQPQHF. CDR3 bases: TGTGCCAGCAGTTTTGTCTTCAATCAGCCCCAGCATTTT.

The chain uses TRBV3-1 and TRBJ1-1; TRBD1 might be the D (5 bases). The CDR3 consists of 15 residues. V was shortened by 0 bases and J by 7 bases, with 15 bases between the two germline ends. Looked up from germline, CDR1 is LGHDT and CDR2 is YNNKEL (reference sequence). In DNA, the CDR3 is TGTGCCAGCAGCCAAGATCAATGCGGAAGGGGTGAAGCTTTCTTT. It yields the protein CASSQDQCGRGEAFF. Looking up the rest from reference TRBV3-1 and TRBJ1-1 gives the full variable domain: DTAVSQTPKYLVTQMGNDKSIKCEQNLGHDTMYWYKQDSKKFLKIMFSYNNKELIINETVPNRFSPKSPDKAHLNLHINSLELGDSAVYFCASSQDQCGRGEAFFGQGTRLTVV.

The rearrangement links TRBV7-9 to TRBJ2-1; D may be TRBD1 (6 bases). The CDR3 length is 13 residues. CDR1 and CDR2 (germline): SEHNR, FQNEAQ (reference sequence). V shed 5 bases and J shed 7 bases, with 12 bases lying between them. The CDR3 nucleotides read TGTGCCAGCAGCAACCAGCAGGGGAATGAGCAGTTCTTC. It yields the protein CASSNQQGNEQFF.

The chain uses TRBV7-2 and TRBJ2-2; perhaps TRBD2 as D (5 bases). Germline CDR1 is SGHTA and CDR2 is FQGNSA. The CDR3 extends over 15 amino acids. V lost 1 base and J lost 0, with 6 bases in between. CDR3 loop: CASSLDGANTGELFF. The CDR3 DNA follows: TGTGCCAGCAGCTTAGACGGGGCGAACACCGGGGAGCTGTTTTTT.

V and J are TRBV7-9 and TRBJ1-1; 8 bases fit TRBD1. Trimming removed 5 bases from V and 2 bases from J; junction bases left unmatched: 4. This CDR3 is built from 14 residues. The germline V gene has CDR1 SEHNR and CDR2 FQNEAQ (reference sequence). CDR3 region: CASSGQGSNTEAFF. The CDR3 DNA reads TGTGCCAGCAGCGGACAGGGTTCTAACACTGAAGCTTTCTTT.

V usage is TRBV12-3 or TRBV12-4 and J usage is TRBJ1-1; 9 bases agree with TRBD1. Trimming at V came to 8 bases and at J to 0 bases, leaving 1 base not matched to a gene. CDR3 length equals 13 residues. The CDR3 sequence: CASGQGLNTEAFF. CDR3 nucleotide sequence: TGTGCCAGCGGACAGGGGCTGAACACTGAAGCTTTCTTT.

The chain employs TRBV7-2 and TRBJ1-1; weak D call: TRBD1 (5 bases). Germline V gene data show CDR1 as SGHTA and CDR2 as FQGNSA. The CDR3 has 17 amino acids. V lost 5 bases, J lost 0 bases, and 19 bases lay in between. The CDR3 protein is CASSAGAGSWVNTEAFF. As DNA, the CDR3 is TGTGCCAGCAGCGCCGGGGCAGGTTCTTGGGTGAACACTGAAGCTTTCTTT.

The gene calls are TRBV9 and TRBJ2-5, with D tentatively TRBD1 (6 bases). V was trimmed by 2 bases and J by 2 bases, leaving 13 bases between them. Looked up from germline, CDR1 is SGDLS and CDR2 is YYNGEE. The CDR3 totals 15 residues. CDR3 amino acids: CASSVAPGQQETQYF. The CDR3 DNA reads as TGTGCCAGCAGCGTCGCCCCTGGACAGCAAGAGACCCAGTACTTC.

The CDR3 sequence: CATSLKGQETQYF. CDR3 nucleotide sequence: TGTGCCACCAGCCTCAAGGGCCAAGAGACCCAGTACTTC. This chain connects TRBV15 to TRBJ2-5; D gene ambiguous. Trimming removed 5 bases at V and 1 base at J, with 8 bases between. The CDR3 length is 13 residues. Germline values: CDR1 LNHNV, CDR2 YYDKDF (reference sequence).

This chain joins TRBV7-2 and TRBJ2-7; 7 bases align to TRBD2. Germline V lookup: CDR1 SGHTA, CDR2 FQGNSA. The CDR3 runs to 13 residues. Trimming took 1 base from V and 7 from J; bases not matched to a gene: 4. The CDR3: CASSLGGGVEQYF. The CDR3 DNA is TGTGCCAGCAGCTTAGGCGGGGGAGTTGAGCAGTACTTC.

This clonotype appeared a single time. J is TRBJ2-3 and V is TRBV5-6; 11 nucleotides line up with TRBD2. The CDR3 loop spans 16 amino acids. Germline CDR1 is SGHDT and CDR2 is YYEEEE. V lost 0 bases to trimming and J lost 5 bases; unmatched junction nucleotides: 5. CDR3 DNA sequence: TGTGCCAGCAGCTTGGATCTAGCGGGGGGAAGAGATACGCAGTATTTT. It codes for CASSLDLAGGRDTQYF. The full variable domain, in which reference TRBV5-6 and TRBJ2-3 provide the parts outside the CDR3, is DAGVTQSPTHLIKTRGQQVTLRCSPKSGHDTVSWYQQALGQGPQFIFQYYEEEERQRGNFPDRFSGHQFPNYSSELNVNALLLGDSALYLCASSLDLAGGRDTQYFGPGTRLTVL.

This chain uses TRBV27 with TRBJ1-4, with D uncertain. The ends were cut back, 5 bases at V and 0 bases at J, with 7 bases in the middle. Germline-derived CDR1 and CDR2 are MNHEY and SMNVEV (reference sequence). This CDR3 spans 14 amino acids. CDR3 sequence reads: CASSPRPTNEKLFF. For the CDR3, the DNA is TGTGCCAGCAGTCCGAGACCAACTAATGAAAAACTGTTTTTT. Variable domain in full (rest from reference TRBV27 and TRBJ1-4): EAQVTQNPRYLITVTGKKLTVTCSQNMNHEYMSWYRQDPGLGLRQIYYSMNVEVTDKGDVPEGYKVSRKEKRNFPLILESPSPNQTSLYFCASSPRPTNEKLFFGSGTQLSVL.

This clonotype showed up just once. V and J are TRBV27 and TRBJ2-7; 9 nucleotides agree with TRBD2. Germline V gene lookup returns CDR1 MNHEY and CDR2 SMNVEV (reference sequence). J gave up 0 bases and V 2 bases, and 2 bases lay outside the gene matches. This CDR3 has 15 amino acids. The CDR3 region is CASSLAGGASYEQYF. The CDR3 bases are TGTGCCAGCAGTTTAGCGGGGGGGGCCTCCTACGAGCAGTACTTC.